The rows below give T cell receptor beta chains drawn from one sample of a study of cytomegalovirus exposure and HLA in healthy donors. Profiling relied on immunoSEQ multiplex PCR, and the TCRdb table lists in-frame clones only, not all of them. The table records about 130,000 clones, around 80% of them present only once. Sample: PBMCs. Every receptor here comes from a man aged 25 to 40 in good health. The CDR3 runs from the conserved cysteine through the conserved F or W. The D gene is left open where the match is weak. Only some rows state a clone size, as once, few, many or a class for expanded clones.

abundance	j_gene	v_gene	d_gene	CDR3aa	CDR3nt
.	TRBJ2-7	TRBV6-5	.	CASSSGSGEQYF	TGTGCCAGCAGTTCAGGGTCTGGGGAGCAGTACTTC
.	TRBJ1-5	TRBV5-6	.	CASNRGGGNQPQHF	TGTGCCAGCAACCGAGGAGGGGGCAATCAGCCCCAGCATTTT
.	TRBJ2-1	TRBV5-1	.	CASSLEPVRGNEQFF	TGCGCCAGCAGCTTGGAACCGGTGAGGGGGAATGAGCAGTTCTTC
.	TRBJ2-3	TRBV7-2	TRBD2	CASSPPGREGWGGQYF	TGTGCCAGCAGCCCCCCGGGGCGGGAGGGTTGGGGGGGGCAGTATTTT
once	TRBJ2-2	TRBV7-9	.	CSSSLTDTGELFF	TGTTCCAGCAGCCTCACAGACACCGGGGAGCTGTTTTTT
.	TRBJ1-2	TRBV30	.	CASTTRGGIGGYTF	TGTGCCTCCACAACTAGGGGGGGCATCGGCGGCTACACCTTC
.	TRBJ2-1	TRBV7-9	.	CASSPLGGITYNEQFF	TGTGCCAGCAGCCCGTTGGGAGGAATTACCTACAATGAGCAGTTCTTC
once	TRBJ2-1	TRBV15	TRBD2	CATSRDPPPAGLASVNEQFF	TGTGCCACCAGCAGAGATCCCCCCCCAGCCGGACTAGCTTCGGTCAATGAGCAGTTCTTC
.	TRBJ2-1	TRBV7-9	TRBD1	CSSSPGTGTGDNEQFF	TGTTCCAGCAGCCCCGGGACGGGGACAGGGGACAATGAGCAGTTCTTC
.	TRBJ2-5	TRBV4-3	.	CASSQGTGQETQYF	TGCGCCAGCAGCCAAGGTACAGGTCAAGAGACCCAGTACTTC
few	TRBJ2-1	TRBV6-1	.	CASSEDSHNEQFF	TGTGCCAGCAGTGAAGACAGCCACAATGAGCAGTTCTTC